The 30 T cell receptor beta chains below all came from one sample that was sequenced in a study of Graves' ophthalmopathy and Graves' hyperthyroidism. RNA transcripts were the source from which TCR beta CDR3 regions were amplified. An opening RT-PCR round employed HTBI primers and preceded a second-round multiplex PCR. In TCRdb, the multiplex PCR reads were re-called with MiXCR into one record per CDR3 protein. The sample has approximately 500,000 distinct CDR3 sequences, around 14% seen once. Source material: blood. The receptors were gathered from a woman aged 25-40 years with Graves' ophthalmopathy.

This clonotype has ten or more counts. The gene calls are TRBV20-1 and TRBJ2-5; no reliable D call. Germline lookup yields CDR1 DFQATT and CDR2 SNEGSKA (reference sequence). V lost 5 bases to trimming and J lost 5 bases, with 6 bases between them. This CDR3 is 10 amino acids long. Here the CDR3 reads CSAGGETQYF. The CDR3 DNA follows: TGCAGTGCTGGTGGGGAGACCCAGTACTTC.

This clonotype was detected many times. The gene calls are TRBV7-2 and TRBJ2-7, with D hard to call. The CDR3 is made up of 13 amino acids. The ends were cut back, 6 bases at V and 2 bases at J, with 11 bases in the middle. The germline V gene has CDR1 SGHTA and CDR2 FQGNSA. CDR3 bases: TGTGCCAGCAGTGCAGTTGGGGCCTACGAGCAGTACTTC. Amino acid sequence: CASSAVGAYEQYF. The variable domain in full, with the rest retrieved from reference TRBV7-2 and TRBJ2-7, is GAGVSQSPSNKVTEKGKDVELRCDPISGHTALYWYRQSLGQGLEFLIYFQGNSAPDKSGLPSDRFSAERTGGSVSTLTIQRTQQEDSAVYLCASSAVGAYEQYFGPGTRLTVT.

Only a few counts were recorded for this clonotype. The CDR3 sequence is CASSLAGKGGNQPQHF. The CDR3 nucleotides are TGTGCCAGCAGCTTAGCTGGGAAGGGGGGCAATCAGCCCCAGCATTTT. The chain combines TRBV7-2 with TRBJ1-5; D is possibly TRBD1 (6 bases). CDR1 and CDR2 (germline): SGHTA, FQGNSA. Trimming removed 0 bases at V and 2 bases at J, with 11 bases between. This CDR3 is 16 amino acids long.

A note on this clonotype: This may arise from a read error, as a much more abundant clone is one base away. The chain couples TRBV30 to TRBJ1-1, with D unresolved. Germline V CDR1 and CDR2: GTSNPN, SVGIG (reference sequence). The CDR3 has 11 residues. The CDR3 sequence: CAWSRPTETFF. Written as DNA, the CDR3 is TGTGCCTGGAGCCGACCCACTGAAACTTTCTTT.

In its sample, this clonotype was seen many times. J is TRBJ1-6 and V is TRBV20-1; 8 nucleotides match TRBD1. V trimming: 0 bases; J trimming: 10 bases; junction bases outside the gene matches: 11. The CDR3 extends over 16 amino acids. CDR1 DFQATT and CDR2 SNEGSKA come from the germline V gene (reference sequence). DNA for the CDR3: TGCAGTGCTAGAGACAGTTTATGGACAGGGAGATCACCCCTCCACTTT. Amino acids: CSARDSLWTGRSPLHF.

The sample holds many counts of this clonotype. V and J are TRBV2 and TRBJ1-1, with 10 positions matching TRBD1. CDR3 length equals 15 residues. Trimming at V came to 5 bases and at J to 4 bases, leaving 7 bases not matched to a gene. Germline V gives CDR1 SNHLY, CDR2 FYNNEI. For the CDR3, the DNA is TGTGCCAGCAGTCCCGGGACAGGGGCCGCCACTGAAGCTTTCTTT. Amino acid sequence: CASSPGTGAATEAFF. The variable domain in full, completed from reference TRBV2 and TRBJ1-1, reads EPEVTQTPSHQVTQMGQEVILRCVPISNHLYFYWYRQILGQKVEFLVSFYNNEISEKSEIFDDQFSVERPDGSNFTLKIRSTKLEDSAMYFCASSPGTGAATEAFFGQGTRLTVV.

This clonotype has ten or more counts. CDR3 in DNA: TGTGCTACTGCTTACGCTGGGGGCTCTGGAAACACCATATATTTT. Its protein is CATAYAGGSGNTIYF. V gene TRBV10-3 combines with J gene TRBJ1-3, with D possibly being TRBD1 (5 bases). CDR3 size: 15 residues. Germline CDR1 reads ENHRY; CDR2 reads SYGVKD.

In this sample, this clonotype turned up many times. The V gene is TRBV19, the J gene TRBJ1-2, with D uncertain. The germline V gene encodes CDR1 LNHDA and CDR2 SQIVND (reference sequence). Trimming removed 5 bases at V and 0 bases at J, with 7 bases between. The CDR3 has 13 residues. Here the CDR3 DNA reads TGTGCCAGTAGTTCGGCCCCTAACTATGGCTACACCTTC. Protein sequence: CASSSAPNYGYTF. Based on the CDR3 plus reference TRBV19 and TRBJ1-2, the full variable domain is DGGITQSPKYLFRKEGQNVTLSCEQNLNHDAMYWYRQDPGQGLRLIYYSQIVNDFQKGDIAEGYSVSREKKESFPLTVTSAQKNPTAFYLCASSSAPNYGYTFGSGTRLTVV.

This clonotype was recorded at least ten times. The rearrangement uses TRBV7-2 and TRBJ2-5, with unresolved D. The CDR3 loop spans 15 amino acids. V was trimmed by 1 base and J by 2 bases, leaving 11 bases between them. From germline, CDR1 is SGHTA and CDR2 FQGNSA. CDR3: CASSLGWKPQETQYF. The DNA of the CDR3 is TGTGCCAGCAGCTTAGGCTGGAAACCACAAGAGACCCAGTACTTC.

This clonotype was recorded many times. The chain uses TRBV4-1 and TRBJ1-1; no definite D call. Germline CDR1 and CDR2: MGHRA and YSYEKL. The V gene lost 2 bases and the J gene lost 4 bases, with 14 bases spanning the gap. This CDR3 region has 15 residues. CDR3: CASSQTRVRGTEAFF. CDR3 DNA sequence: TGCGCCAGCAGCCAAACTAGGGTTCGTGGCACTGAAGCTTTCTTT.

V is TRBV20-1 and J is TRBJ2-7; the match to TRBD2 covers 7 bases. J lost 3 bases, V lost 1 base, and 3 bases had no gene match. The CDR3 runs to 13 residues. Germline values: CDR1 DFQATT, CDR2 SNEGSKA (reference sequence). The CDR3 DNA sequence: TGCAGTGCTAGAGGTGGGGGGGACTACGAGCAGTACTTC. This gives the protein CSARGGGDYEQYF.

This clonotype came up many times. This sequence joins TRBV6-1 and TRBJ1-5, with D possibly being TRBD1 (5 bases). V lost 2 bases, J lost 2 bases, and 13 bases lay in between. This CDR3 contains 16 residues. Germline CDR1 and CDR2: MNHNS and SASEGT. CDR3 coding DNA: TGTGCCAGCAGTGAAAACGGGGGTTCGGGCAATCAGCCCCAGCATTTT. This translates into CASSENGGSGNQPQHF.

This clonotype was seen ten or more times. The chain has TRBV4-1 and TRBJ2-7; D may be TRBD2 (5 bases). V was clipped by 1 base and J by 0 bases, with 10 bases between them. Germline CDR1 reads MGHRA; CDR2 reads YSYEKL. The CDR3 contains 15 residues. The CDR3 coding sequence is TGCGCCAGCAGCCAAGGGACTCGGAGCTCCTACGAGCAGTACTTC. Translation gives CASSQGTRSSYEQYF.

This clonotype was recorded once. J is TRBJ1-2 and V is TRBV19; perhaps TRBD1 as D (6 bases). Germline CDR1 LNHDA, CDR2 SQIVND (reference sequence). This CDR3 is built from 11 residues. With 10 bases removed from V and 6 bases from J, the gap between germline ends came to 12 bases. The chain's CDR3 is CATPGVDGYTF. DNA for the CDR3: TGTGCCACCCCAGGGGTGGATGGCTACACCTTC.

V gene TRBV7-3 combines with J gene TRBJ2-2; D gene unclear. Germline-derived CDR1 and CDR2 are SGHTA and FQGTGA. The CDR3 covers 16 residues. The V and J ends lost 2 bases and 2 bases respectively, with 12 bases between them. The CDR3 spells CASSLSVLANTGELFF. Written as DNA, the CDR3 is TGTGCCAGCAGCTTATCGGTGTTAGCTAACACCGGGGAGCTGTTTTTT.

This clonotype was recorded many times. The chain employs TRBV4-1 and TRBJ2-7; D may match TRBD1 or TRBD2 (6 bases each). Germline V CDR1 and CDR2: MGHRA, YSYEKL. Trimming stripped 2 bases from V and 7 bases from J, with 12 bases between. This CDR3 is 13 amino acids long. The CDR3 nucleotides are TGCGCCAGCAGCCAATACAGGGCGGGGGAGCAGTACTTC. Its protein is CASSQYRAGEQYF.

This clonotype was seen at least ten times. This chain joins TRBV11-1 and TRBJ2-7; D remains ambiguous. Germline CDR1 is SGHAT and CDR2 is FQDESV (reference sequence). With 1 base removed from V and 3 bases from J, the gap between germline ends came to 13 bases. CDR3 length: 15 amino acids. The CDR3 bases are TGTGCCAGCAGCTTAGTGGCAGGAACCCTCTACGAGCAGTACTTC. It translates to CASSLVAGTLYEQYF.

This clonotype was counted ten times or more. The J gene is TRBJ2-5, the V gene TRBV4-1; weak D call: TRBD2 (6 bases). Germline loops: CDR1 MGHRA, CDR2 YSYEKL. The CDR3 runs 16 residues. V was trimmed by 0 bases and J by 5 bases, leaving 16 bases between them. The chain's CDR3 is CASSQDRAGYKETQYF. The CDR3 DNA reads as TGCGCCAGCAGCCAAGATAGGGCGGGATATAAGGAGACCCAGTACTTC.

This clonotype showed up many times. The chain recombines TRBV6-1 with TRBJ2-2, with D unclear. The V end was cut by 0 bases, the J end by 4 bases, with 12 bases between. Per the germline V gene, CDR1 is MNHNS and CDR2 is SASEGT. The length of the CDR3 is 16 residues. The CDR3 spells CASSEARSRFTGELFF. CDR3 DNA sequence: TGTGCCAGCAGTGAAGCGCGGTCGCGATTCACCGGGGAGCTGTTTTTT.

This clonotype was counted at least ten times. This chain links TRBV11-2 with TRBJ2-7, with 11 nucleotides matching TRBD1. V lost 4 bases, J lost 4 bases, and 9 bases stayed unmatched. The CDR3 runs to 16 residues. CDR1 is SGHAT, CDR2 FQNNGV, per germline. DNA of the CDR3: TGTGCCAGCAGCTCCCCGGGACAGGGGGTGAGATACGAGCAGTACTTC. Its translation is CASSSPGQGVRYEQYF.

Concerning this clonotype itself: Its ends do not fully match the called genes, so a read error is possible. The chain couples TRBV6-1 to TRBJ1-6; 8 positions agree with TRBD1. Germline V gives CDR1 MNHNS, CDR2 SASEGT. CDR3 length: 15 amino acids. CDR3 sequence (DNA): TGTGCCAGCAGAACCCTTGACAGGGGTAGTTCACACCTCCACTTT. It codes for CASRTLDRGSSHLHF.

This clonotype was found a few times. This may stem from a read error, because a much larger clone lies one nucleotide away. This CDR3 is missing its conserved last phenylalanine or tryptophan, likely due to a read error. V gene TRBV5-1 combines with J gene TRBJ1-3; D is unclear. Germline V gene data show CDR1 as SGHRS and CDR2 as YFSETQ. The CDR3 loop spans 17 amino acids. V lost 1 base to trimming and J lost 0 bases, with 14 bases between them. The CDR3 is CASSLYSYGSSGNTIYY. The CDR3 DNA follows: TGCGCCAGCAGCTTGTACTCTTACGGGAGCTCTGGAAACACCATATATTAT.

This clonotype was detected only a few times. The chain couples TRBV12-3 or TRBV12-4 to TRBJ1-1; no clear D. V lost 3 bases and J 3 bases, leaving 11 bases between the germline ends. This CDR3 has 14 amino acids. CDR3 region: CASSFRTDYTEAFF. In nucleotides, the CDR3 is TGTGCCAGCAGTTTCCGGACGGACTACACTGAAGCTTTCTTT.

Comment on this clonotype: Possible read error: a much larger clone is one base away. In DNA, the CDR3 is TGTGCCAGCAGTCCTCGGACAGTGAACACTGAAGCTTGCTTT. It is translated as CASSPRTVNTEACF. This chain uses TRBV27 with TRBJ1-1, with D tentatively TRBD1 (6 bases). Germline V gene lookup returns CDR1 MNHEY and CDR2 SMNVEV (reference sequence). CDR3 length: 14 residues.

This clonotype showed up many times. The chain carries TRBV7-3 and TRBJ1-1, with 9 positions matching TRBD1. This CDR3 contains 14 residues. The V gene end was trimmed by 4 bases and the J gene end by 3 bases; junction bases not matched to a gene: 3. In germline, CDR1 is SGHTA, CDR2 FQGTGA. The CDR3 nucleotides read TGTGCCAGCAGCTCGACAGGGGGGCACACTGAAGCTTTCTTT. The encoded protein is CASSSTGGHTEAFF.

There are many counts of this clonotype. This rearrangement joins TRBV7-8 to TRBJ1-6; D gene unclear. This CDR3 has 14 residues. V was pared by 1 base and J by 11 bases, with 12 bases between. CDR1 SGHVS and CDR2 FQNEAQ come from the germline V gene. CDR3 DNA: TGTGCCAGCAGCTTAGATAGAATGATGACACCCCTCCACTTT. Protein sequence: CASSLDRMMTPLHF.

The CDR3 DNA reads TGTGCCAGCAGTGACCGCAGGGACAGCGACGAGCAGTACTTC. Translating it yields CASSDRRDSDEQYF. The gene calls are TRBV2 and TRBJ2-7; 7 bases agree with TRBD1. The trim removed 3 bases at V and 5 bases at J, leaving 7 bases unmatched. Germline CDR1 and CDR2: SNHLY and FYNNEI. CDR3 length: 14 amino acids.

This clonotype was recorded many times. This rearrangement joins TRBV5-1 to TRBJ1-5; 7 bases align to TRBD1. Germline CDR1 is SGHRS and CDR2 is YFSETQ. V gave up 0 bases and J gave up 7 bases; unmatched junction bases: 4. The CDR3 has 14 amino acids. CDR3 bases: TGCGCCAGCAGCTTGGAGACAGGGAGGCAGCCCCAGCATTTT. This gives the protein CASSLETGRQPQHF. The entire variable domain, with the rest obtained from reference TRBV5-1 and TRBJ1-5, is as follows: KAGVTQTPRYLIKTRGQQVTLSCSPISGHRSVSWYQQTPGQGLQFLFEYFSETQRNKGNFPGRFSGRQFSNSRSEMNVSTLELGDSALYLCASSLETGRQPQHFGDGTRLSIL.

V is TRBV7-8 and J is TRBJ2-5, with 11 bases matching TRBD2. This CDR3 is 16 amino acids long. Germline values: CDR1 SGHVS, CDR2 FQNEAQ. With V trimmed by 7 bases and J by 3 bases, 10 bases remained unmatched. The CDR3: CASTVTSGVLKETQYF. For the CDR3, the DNA is TGTGCCAGCACCGTGACTAGCGGGGTTTTAAAAGAGACCCAGTACTTC.

This clonotype has at least ten counts. The V gene is TRBV19, the J gene TRBJ1-5; no definite D call. This CDR3 has 15 residues. Germline V gene data show CDR1 as LNHDA and CDR2 as SQIVND (reference sequence). The ends were cut back, 1 base at V and 4 bases at J, with 11 bases in the middle. This chain's CDR3 is CASSIVPGANQPQHF. The CDR3 DNA follows: TGTGCCAGTAGTATAGTTCCAGGCGCAAATCAGCCCCAGCATTTT.